Sequencing of this T cell receptor beta chain was carried out in a study of T cells after yellow fever vaccination. Study-level findings and limits: On re-exposure, the response was weaker but peaked faster, at day 5 versus 15. Abundant bulk-derived clonotypes could contaminate FACS-sorted repertoires.

Conversion of TCR transcripts into cDNA relied on 5'RACE template switching, which added a universal primer site and UMIs. TCRdb processed the 5' RACE reads anew with MiXCR; each CDR3 protein has one entry. The data hold under 50,000 distinct CDR3 sequences, with more than 6% observed a single time. This clonotype showed up many times. The ends lost 1 base at V and 1 base at J; junction bases unmatched: 7. This CDR3 region has 16 residues. CDR1 DFQATT and CDR2 SNEGSKA come from the germline V gene (reference sequence). The sequences come from PBMCs, either bulk or a sorted T-cell subset (CD4+, CD8+, memory, or dextramer-sorted; not recorded which), collected 45 days after the yellow fever booster vaccination. The rearrangement uses TRBV20-1 and TRBJ2-3; 8 bases fit TRBD2. The sequence was collected from a man aged 25-45 years who received the YFV17D yellow fever vaccine. The CDR3 DNA follows: TGCAGTGCTAGAGCCTTACTAGCGGTACGCACAGATACGCAGTATTTT. It is translated as CSARALLAVRTDTQYF.